These T cell receptor beta chains were read from a single sample in a study of beta chain features in type 1 diabetes. Using immunoSEQ multiplex PCR, the repertoire was profiled, and TCRdb retains in-frame clones only, with some absent. This table holds over 700,000 clones, about 17% found once. The sample consisted of naive CD4+ T cells from blood. Source of these receptors: a young woman in good health. CDR3s include the opening cysteine and the closing phenylalanine or tryptophan. A D gene is named only where the DNA matches it firmly. Rows give clone size only sometimes, using once, few, many, or a class for an expanded clone.

J gene | D gene | clone size | V gene | CDR3 DNA | CDR3 protein
TRBJ1-2 | TRBD1 | NA | TRBV5-1 | TGCGCCAGCAGTGAAGGACAGGTCTATGGCTACACCTTC | CASSEGQVYGYTF
TRBJ2-1 | NA | NA | TRBV7-3 | TGTGCCAGCAGCCTCTCTGGAGGGCTCGGTGAGCCCTACAATGAGCAGTTCTTC | CASSLSGGLGEPYNEQFF
TRBJ2-7 | NA | NA | TRBV28 | TGTGCCAGCAGCAAGATGGGAGCCGGTCGGAACGAGCAGTACTTC | CASSKMGAGRNEQYF
TRBJ2-1 | TRBD2 | few | TRBV6-5 | TGTGCCAGCAGTTACTCGAGAACGGGAGGGAACAATGAGCAGTTCTTC | CASSYSRTGGNNEQFF
TRBJ2-7 | TRBD2 | NA | TRBV25-1 | TGTGCCACCGGACTAGTGTACGAGCAGTACTTC | CATGLVYEQYF
TRBJ2-6 | NA | NA | TRBV18 | TGTGCCAGCTCACCAGTCCGGGGGCGGTCTGGGGCCAACGTCCTGACTTTC | CASSPVRGRSGANVLTF
TRBJ2-7 | TRBD2 | few | TRBV10-3 | TGTGCCATCAGTGGGGAGGTAGCGGGCGAGCAGTACTTC | CAISGEVAGEQYF
TRBJ2-5 | NA | few | TRBV11-3 | TGTGCCAGCAGCTTGGGTTCGACCCAAGAGACCCAGTACTTC | CASSLGSTQETQYF
TRBJ2-5 | TRBD1 | NA | TRBV9 | TGTGCCAGCAGCTTGGGACAGGGGTTGGAGACCCAGTACTTC | CASSLGQGLETQYF
TRBJ2-1 | TRBD2 | NA | TRBV7-9 | TGTGCCAGCAGCTCACCGCCTATAAGCGGGAGGTCGTACAATGAGCAGTTCTTC | CASSSPPISGRSYNEQFF
TRBJ2-5 | NA | NA | TRBV11-2 | TGTGCCAGCAGTGGAGGGGGCTCCGGTGAGACCCAGTACTTC | CASSGGGSGETQYF
TRBJ2-7 | TRBD2 | NA | TRBV7-9 | TGTGCCAGCAGCTCGACTAGCGGGAGGTACGAGCAGTACTTC | CASSSTSGRYEQYF
TRBJ1-5 | TRBD1 | few | TRBV18 | TGTGCCAGCTCGCCGACAGGGGAGCGGGGCAATCAGCCCCAGCATTTT | CASSPTGERGNQPQHF
TRBJ2-1 | NA | NA | TRBV9 | TGTGCCAGCAGCGTAGCTGGAGGGGAGGCCAGGCAGTTCTTC | CASSVAGGEARQFF
TRBJ2-3 | TRBD1 | few | TRBV19 | TGTGCCAGTAGTAGAGAGACAGGGGGCAGTTTTCAAGATACGCAGTATTTT | CASSRETGGSFQDTQYF
TRBJ2-1 | TRBD2 | NA | TRBV28 | TGTGCCAGCAGTGGTGGGACTAGCGGGTCAGAGCAGTTCTTC | CASSGGTSGSEQFF
TRBJ2-5 | NA | NA | TRBV20-1 | TGCAGTGCTAGAGGCCGGGGGACCCAGTACTTC | CSARGRGTQYF
TRBJ2-7 | NA | few | TRBV28 | TGTGCCAGCAGTCCCGAATGGGGCAGAGTCTACGAGCAGTACTTC | CASSPEWGRVYEQYF
TRBJ2-2 | NA | NA | TRBV7-2 | TGTGCCAGCAGCTTAGTAGGGGAGCTGTTTTTT | CASSLVGELFF
TRBJ2-5 | TRBD2 | NA | TRBV18 | TGTGCCAGCTCCCTACACTGGGGGGGGCAAGAGACCCAGTACTTC | CASSLHWGGQETQYF
TRBJ2-7 | TRBD1 | NA | TRBV4-3 | TGCGCCAGCAGCCAAGGGACAGGGGGAGCTTACGAGCAGTACTTC | CASSQGTGGAYEQYF
TRBJ1-1 | NA | NA | TRBV6-6 | TGTGCCAGCAGTTACGCGGAGTTGGTGAACACTGAAGCTTTCTTT | CASSYAELVNTEAFF
TRBJ1-1 | TRBD1 | NA | TRBV18 | TGTGCCAGCTCAACAAGACAGGGCGCTGAAGCTTTCTTT | CASSTRQGAEAFF
TRBJ2-1 | NA | few | TRBV5-6 | TGTGCCAGCAGCTTTAAGGGGAGCTCCTACAATGAGCAGTTCTTC | CASSFKGSSYNEQFF
TRBJ2-3 | NA | NA | TRBV9 | TGTGCCAGCAGCGTAGATCCCATCAGAGATACGCAGTATTTT | CASSVDPIRDTQYF
TRBJ2-7 | NA | few | TRBV9 | TGTGCCAGCAGCGTAGGGGACTCCTTCACCTACGAGCAGTACTTC | CASSVGDSFTYEQYF
TRBJ2-1 | TRBD2 | few | TRBV29-1 | TGCAGCGTTGAAACTCAGACTAGCGGGAACTACAATGAGCAGTTCTTC | CSVETQTSGNYNEQFF
TRBJ2-2 | NA | few | TRBV7-9 | TGTGCCAGCAGCCCGAGAACGGGGAAGGGCGGGGAGCTGTTTTTT | CASSPRTGKGGELFF
TRBJ1-4 | NA | few | TRBV6-5 | TGTGCCAGCAGCGGACGGGGAGTTACTAATGAAAAACTGTTTTTT | CASSGRGVTNEKLFF
TRBJ1-2 | TRBD1 | NA | TRBV6-5 | TGTGCCAGCAGCTCGACAGGGGGCAGTTATGGCTACACCTTC | CASSSTGGSYGYTF
TRBJ2-7 | NA | few | TRBV10-3 | TGTGCCATCAGTATGGGACTTAGGGCCTACGAGCAGTACTTC | CAISMGLRAYEQYF
TRBJ1-5 | NA | NA | TRBV2 | TGTGCCAGCAGTGCACTAACCAGCAATCAGCCCCAGCATTTT | CASSALTSNQPQHF
TRBJ2-3 | NA | NA | TRBV5-1 | TGCGCCAGCGGTCGGGGACCCGGAGATACGCAGTATTTT | CASGRGPGDTQYF
TRBJ2-3 | TRBD2 | once | TRBV2 | TGTGCCAGCGTTACGGGAGGGCGAGGAGATACGCAGTATTTT | CASVTGGRGDTQYF
TRBJ1-2 | TRBD1 | few | TRBV5-6 | TGTGCCAGCAGCATTGAGGGGACAGCATTTCAGCTTTATGGCTACACCTTC | CASSIEGTAFQLYGYTF
TRBJ1-1 | NA | NA | TRBV19 | TGTGCCAGTAGCCTGGGCGAACTGAACACTGAAGCTTTCTTT | CASSLGELNTEAFF
TRBJ2-7 | NA | NA | TRBV28 | TGTGCCAGCGGACCGACCTACGAGCAGTACTTC | CASGPTYEQYF
TRBJ1-1 | NA | NA | TRBV5-4 | TGTGCCAGCAGCGCCGGACAGCTGAACACTGAAGCTTTCTTT | CASSAGQLNTEAFF
TRBJ2-3 | TRBD2 | NA | TRBV12-5 | TGTGCTAGTGGTCCTCTAGCGGGAGCCGAAACAGATACGCAGTATTTT | CASGPLAGAETDTQYF
TRBJ2-5 | NA | few | TRBV27 | TGTGCCAGCAGTCCCGACCAAGAGACCCAGTACTTC | CASSPDQETQYF